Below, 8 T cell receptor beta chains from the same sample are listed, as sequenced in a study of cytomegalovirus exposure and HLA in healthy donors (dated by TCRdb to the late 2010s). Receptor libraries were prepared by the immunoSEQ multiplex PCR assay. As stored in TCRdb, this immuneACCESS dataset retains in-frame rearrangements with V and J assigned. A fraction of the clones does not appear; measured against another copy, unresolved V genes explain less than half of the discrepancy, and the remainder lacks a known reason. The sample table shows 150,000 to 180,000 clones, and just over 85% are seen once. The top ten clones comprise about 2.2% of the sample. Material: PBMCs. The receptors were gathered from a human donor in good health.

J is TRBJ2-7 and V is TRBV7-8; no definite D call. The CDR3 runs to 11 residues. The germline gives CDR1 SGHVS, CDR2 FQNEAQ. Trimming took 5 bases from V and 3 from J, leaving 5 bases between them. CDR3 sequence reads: CASSPDYEQYF. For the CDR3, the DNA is TGTGCCAGCAGCCCAGACTACGAGCAGTACTTC.

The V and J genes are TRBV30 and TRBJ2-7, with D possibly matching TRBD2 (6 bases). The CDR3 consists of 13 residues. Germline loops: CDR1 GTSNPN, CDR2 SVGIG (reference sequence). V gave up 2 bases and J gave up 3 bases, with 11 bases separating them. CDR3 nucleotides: TGTGCCTGGAGTAAGCGGGCCGACTACGAGCAGTACTTC. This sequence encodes CAWSKRADYEQYF.

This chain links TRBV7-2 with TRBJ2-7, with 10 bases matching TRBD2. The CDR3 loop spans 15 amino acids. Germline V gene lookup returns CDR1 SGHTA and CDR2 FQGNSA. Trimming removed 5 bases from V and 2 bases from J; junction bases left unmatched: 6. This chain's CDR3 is CASSVTSGVTYEQYF. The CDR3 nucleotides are TGTGCCAGCAGCGTTACTAGCGGGGTAACCTACGAGCAGTACTTC.

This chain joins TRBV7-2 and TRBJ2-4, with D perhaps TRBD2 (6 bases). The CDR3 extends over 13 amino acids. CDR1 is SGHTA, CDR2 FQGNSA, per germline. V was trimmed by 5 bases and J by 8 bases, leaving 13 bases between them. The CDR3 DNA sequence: TGTGCCAGCAGCCTAAGGGAGGTAGACATTCAGTACTTC. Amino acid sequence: CASSLREVDIQYF. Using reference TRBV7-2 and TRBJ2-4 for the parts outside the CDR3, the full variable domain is GAGVSQSPSNKVTEKGKDVELRCDPISGHTALYWYRQSLGQGLEFLIYFQGNSAPDKSGLPSDRFSAERTGGSVSTLTIQRTQQEDSAVYLCASSLREVDIQYFGAGTRLSVL.

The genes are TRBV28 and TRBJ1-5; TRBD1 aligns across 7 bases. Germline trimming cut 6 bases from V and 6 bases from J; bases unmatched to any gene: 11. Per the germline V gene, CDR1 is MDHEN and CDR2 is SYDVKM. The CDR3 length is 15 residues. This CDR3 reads CASRATGPLGQPQHF. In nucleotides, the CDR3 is TGTGCCAGCAGAGCGACAGGGCCTTTAGGTCAGCCCCAGCATTTT.

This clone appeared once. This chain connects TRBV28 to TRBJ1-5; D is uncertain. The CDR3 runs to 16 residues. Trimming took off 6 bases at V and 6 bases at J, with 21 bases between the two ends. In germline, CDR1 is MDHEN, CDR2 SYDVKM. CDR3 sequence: CASRRNQPSRGQPQHF. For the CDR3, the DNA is TGTGCCAGCAGACGAAACCAACCCTCCCGGGGTCAGCCCCAGCATTTT.

The CDR3 reads CASSREETQYF. The DNA of the CDR3 is TGTGCCAGCAGTCGCGAAGAGACCCAGTACTTC. V and J are TRBV25-1 and TRBJ2-5; D gene ambiguous. V was trimmed by 5 bases and J by 3 bases, leaving 4 bases between them. The germline gives CDR1 MGHDK, CDR2 SYGVNS. The CDR3 sequence is 11 residues long.

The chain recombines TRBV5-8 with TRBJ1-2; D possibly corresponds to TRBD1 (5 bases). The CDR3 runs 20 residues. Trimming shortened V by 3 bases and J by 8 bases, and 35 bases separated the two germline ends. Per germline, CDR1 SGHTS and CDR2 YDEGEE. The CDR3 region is CASSWGPIGAALPRAAGYTF. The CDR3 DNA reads TGTGCCAGCAGCTGGGGCCCCATTGGGGCAGCCCTGCCCCGGGCAGCCGGCTACACCTTC.